The 32 T cell receptor beta chains below were found in one sample sequenced in a study of blood T cell repertoires in COVID-19. Clones were read by immunoSEQ multiplex PCR, and TCRdb kept only the in-frame ones, dropping some. The data hold around 60,000 clones, with 80% to 85% observed a single time. Input material: peripheral blood. The receptors were gathered from a man between 60 and 75 years old with COVID-19, enrolled during active disease.

This rearrangement joins TRBV19 to TRBJ1-5; a possible D gene is TRBD1 (5 bases). With 7 bases removed from V and 0 bases from J, the gap between germline ends came to 19 bases. The CDR3 runs 17 residues. Germline values: CDR1 LNHDA, CDR2 SQIVND (reference sequence). CDR3 in amino acids: CASNPTANLYSNQPQHF. CDR3 sequence (DNA): TGTGCCAGTAACCCGACAGCCAACCTATATAGCAATCAGCCCCAGCATTTT.

This sequence joins TRBV28 and TRBJ1-2; unclear D gene. This CDR3 region has 15 residues. The germline V gene has CDR1 MDHEN and CDR2 SYDVKM. The V and J ends lost 9 bases and 6 bases respectively, with 23 bases between them. The CDR3 loop is CASTKRPVEVHGYTF. The CDR3 coding sequence is TGTGCCAGTACAAAGAGACCTGTCGAGGTACATGGCTACACCTTC.

V and J are TRBV6-5 and TRBJ2-3; weak D call: TRBD1 (5 bases). The CDR3 contains 10 residues. The V and J ends lost 8 bases and 8 bases respectively, with 8 bases between them. Germline loops: CDR1 MNHEY, CDR2 SVGAGI. The CDR3 DNA follows: TGTGCCAGCGACAGTCTTACGCAGTATTTT. Translation gives CASDSLTQYF.

V is TRBV27 and J is TRBJ1-5; D unresolved. Trimming removed 6 bases at V and 7 bases at J, with 16 bases between. The CDR3 sequence is 14 residues long. CDR1 is MNHEY and CDR2 is SMNVEV in the germline V gene (reference sequence). Written as DNA, the CDR3 is TGTGCCAGCAGCCCGTCCTTGGCCGGGCAGCCCCAGCATTTT. Protein sequence: CASSPSLAGQPQHF.

The rearrangement joins TRBV27 to TRBJ2-1; possible D gene TRBD2, 5 bases. Per germline, CDR1 MNHEY and CDR2 SMNVEV (reference sequence). The CDR3 extends over 16 amino acids. Trimming stripped 2 bases from V and 0 bases from J, with 11 bases between. CDR3 sequence (DNA): TGTGCCAGCAGTTTAGAGCTAGCAGACTCCTACAATGAGCAGTTCTTC. Protein sequence: CASSLELADSYNEQFF.

This chain links TRBV5-1 with TRBJ1-5; 7 positions agree with TRBD1. Germline assignment: CDR1 SGHRS and CDR2 YFSETQ. The V and J ends lost 3 bases and 0 bases, in that order; junction bases with no gene match: 6. CDR3 length: 16 residues. This CDR3 is CASSSGQFDSNQPQHF. The CDR3 DNA follows: TGCGCCAGCAGCTCGGGACAGTTTGATAGCAATCAGCCCCAGCATTTT. The entire variable domain, with the rest obtained from reference TRBV5-1 and TRBJ1-5, is as follows: KAGVTQTPRYLIKTRGQQVTLSCSPISGHRSVSWYQQTPGQGLQFLFEYFSETQRNKGNFPGRFSGRQFSNSRSEMNVSTLELGDSALYLCASSSGQFDSNQPQHFGDGTRLSIL.

The rearrangement links TRBV18 to TRBJ2-5, with D perhaps matching TRBD2 (7 bases). This CDR3 comprises 15 residues. Trimming removed 4 bases from V and 2 bases from J, with 14 bases in between. CDR1 is KGHSH, CDR2 LQKENI, per germline. DNA of the CDR3: TGTGCCAGCTCACGTGGAGGGGGGGTGCAAGAGACCCAGTACTTC. Translating it yields CASSRGGGVQETQYF.

The rearrangement links TRBV24-1 to TRBJ2-1; 9 bases map to TRBD2. V dropped 2 bases and J dropped 1; count of bases not matched to a gene: 5. The CDR3 sequence is 17 residues long. CDR1 is KGHDR, CDR2 SFDVKD, per germline. The CDR3 is CATSDSSGTTSYNEQFF. CDR3 bases: TGTGCCACCAGTGATTCTAGCGGGACTACTTCCTACAATGAGCAGTTCTTC.

This chain joins TRBV7-9 and TRBJ2-3; no reliable D call. V was cut by 1 base and J by 0 bases, with 5 bases left in between. CDR1 and CDR2 from the germline V gene are SEHNR and FQNEAQ (reference sequence). This CDR3 is 14 amino acids long. This chain's CDR3 is CASSLGQSTDTQYF. The CDR3 coding sequence is TGTGCCAGCAGCTTAGGCCAGAGCACAGATACGCAGTATTTT.

The chain combines TRBV6-5 with TRBJ1-4; maybe TRBD1 (5 bases). The V and J ends lost 4 bases and 0 bases respectively, with 9 bases between them. The CDR3 length is 15 residues. Germline assignment: CDR1 MNHEY and CDR2 SVGAGI. The CDR3 spells CASSSRDATNEKLFF. In DNA, the CDR3 is TGTGCCAGCAGTTCGCGGGACGCAACTAATGAAAAACTGTTTTTT.

V is TRBV5-1 and J is TRBJ2-5; TRBD2 might be the D (6 bases). V was cut by 4 bases and J by 13 bases, with 20 bases left in between. Germline values: CDR1 SGHRS, CDR2 YFSETQ. The CDR3 contains 13 residues. In DNA, the CDR3 is TGCGCCAGCAGCGTCGGACTAAGGGACCTGGGGTACTTC. This sequence encodes CASSVGLRDLGYF.

This clone was seen once. The CDR3 bases are TGTGCCAGCAGTACGACAGGGAACACTGAAGCTTTCTTT. The encoded protein is CASSTTGNTEAFF. V gene TRBV2 combines with J gene TRBJ1-1; D possibly corresponds to TRBD1 (6 bases). Germline assignment: CDR1 SNHLY and CDR2 FYNNEI. The CDR3 is 13 amino acids. Trimming removed 5 bases at V and 1 base at J, with 8 bases between.

The chain recombines TRBV2 with TRBJ1-3; D gene ambiguous. CDR3 size: 14 residues. CDR1 is SNHLY, CDR2 FYNNEI, per germline. V was shortened by 6 bases and J by 2 bases, with 11 bases between the two germline ends. The CDR3 DNA reads TGTGCCAGCAGGAGTCCAGGCCCTGGAAACACCATATATTTT. Translation: CASRSPGPGNTIYF. The full variable domain, in which reference TRBV2 and TRBJ1-3 provide the parts outside the CDR3, is EPEVTQTPSHQVTQMGQEVILRCVPISNHLYFYWYRQILGQKVEFLVSFYNNEISEKSEIFDDQFSVERPDGSNFTLKIRSTKLEDSAMYFCASRSPGPGNTIYFGEGSWLTVV.

This rearrangement joins TRBV5-5 to TRBJ1-1, with TRBD1 identical over 11 bases. The CDR3 is 19 amino acids. Germline CDR1 and CDR2: SGHKS and YYEKEE (reference sequence). After removal of 5 bases from V and 8 bases from J, the junction contained 23 bases not matched to a gene. The CDR3 here is CASSQGSRTGGDYIIEAFF. The CDR3 nucleotides read TGTGCCAGCAGTCAGGGCTCGCGGACAGGGGGCGATTATATCATCGAAGCTTTCTTT.

The chain employs TRBV5-1 and TRBJ2-7; TRBD1 aligns across 7 bases. CDR1 and CDR2 (germline): SGHRS, YFSETQ. This CDR3 has 15 amino acids. V shed 2 bases and J 0 bases; nucleotides not matched to a gene: 5. CDR3 loop: CASSFLTGSSYEQYF. DNA of the CDR3: TGCGCCAGCAGCTTTTTGACAGGGTCCTCCTACGAGCAGTACTTC.

The chain carries TRBV5-1 and TRBJ1-6, with TRBD1 identical over 9 bases. Germline V gene sequence: CDR1 SGHRS, CDR2 YFSETQ. The junction had 4 bases not matched to a gene; V was cut back by 0 bases and J by 0 bases. This CDR3 has 18 residues. The CDR3, as DNA: TGCGCCAGCAGCTTGGTAGACAGGGGGAGCTCCTATAATTCACCCCTCCACTTT. It yields the protein CASSLVDRGSSYNSPLHF.

J is TRBJ1-1 and V is TRBV4-1; 8 bases map to TRBD1. Germline CDR1 reads MGHRA; CDR2 reads YSYEKL. V shed 1 base and J 0 bases; nucleotides not matched to a gene: 7. This CDR3 is 17 amino acids long. CDR3 amino acids: CASSQAGQGPLNTEAFF. The CDR3 DNA reads TGCGCCAGCAGCCAAGCCGGACAGGGACCTTTGAACACTGAAGCTTTCTTT.

In its sample, this clone was seen once. This CDR3 is CASSLRGGFYGYTF. CDR3 nucleotide sequence: TGTGCCAGCAGCTTAAGGGGTGGATTCTATGGCTACACCTTC. The chain uses TRBV7-9 and TRBJ1-2, with a possible D match to TRBD1 (5 bases). The V and J ends lost 2 bases and 4 bases respectively, with 11 bases between them. The CDR3 is 14 amino acids. From germline, CDR1 is SEHNR and CDR2 FQNEAQ (reference sequence).

The rearrangement links TRBV7-6 to TRBJ2-5, with 8 bases that match TRBD2. Losses at the gene ends were 0 bases for V and 2 bases for J; bases not matched to a gene: 2. The CDR3 sequence is 15 residues long. Germline V gene sequence: CDR1 SGHVS, CDR2 FNYEAQ. This CDR3 reads CASSLALAVQETQYF. In DNA, the CDR3 is TGTGCCAGCAGCTTAGCACTAGCGGTACAAGAGACCCAGTACTTC.

The chain joins TRBV5-1 to TRBJ1-4; 7 nucleotides agree with TRBD1. V trimming: 0 bases; J trimming: 2 bases; junction bases outside the gene matches: 1. From germline, CDR1 is SGHRS and CDR2 YFSETQ. CDR3 length equals 15 residues. CDR3 residues: CASSLEQGTNEKLFF. For the CDR3, the DNA is TGCGCCAGCAGCTTGGAACAGGGGACTAATGAAAAACTGTTTTTT.

The gene calls are TRBV2 and TRBJ2-7; the D is unclear. Trimming removed 3 bases at V and 3 bases at J, with 6 bases between. Germline-derived CDR1 and CDR2 are SNHLY and FYNNEI. The CDR3 covers 12 residues. In DNA form, the CDR3 reads TGTGCCAGCAGTGAGTCAGTCTACGAGCAGTACTTC. Protein: CASSESVYEQYF.

The V call is TRBV19, the J call TRBJ2-1, with 15 bases identical to TRBD2. Germline V gene sequence: CDR1 LNHDA, CDR2 SQIVND (reference sequence). There are 15 residues in the CDR3. Trimming removed 6 bases from V and 9 bases from J; junction bases left unmatched: 6. In DNA form, the CDR3 reads TGTGCCAGTAGGATGGGACTAGCGGGAGGCAGTGAGCAGTTCTTC. Its protein is CASRMGLAGGSEQFF.

In this sample, this clone turned up many times. The V gene is TRBV7-9, the J gene TRBJ2-2, with TRBD2 matching 7 bases. This CDR3 is built from 15 residues. Germline trimming cut 7 bases from V and 5 bases from J; bases unmatched to any gene: 10. Per the germline V gene, CDR1 is SEHNR and CDR2 is FQNEAQ (reference sequence). This CDR3 is CASIQSWGGTGELFF. The CDR3 DNA is TGTGCCAGCATCCAATCGTGGGGAGGGACCGGGGAGCTGTTTTTT.

The V call is TRBV6-5, the J call TRBJ1-1, with 9 bases fitting TRBD1. The ends lost 5 bases at V and 1 base at J; junction bases unmatched: 2. The length of the CDR3 is 14 residues. CDR1 and CDR2 (germline): MNHEY, SVGAGI. As DNA, the CDR3 is TGTGCCAGCAGTCGACAGGGGGAGAACACTGAAGCTTTCTTT. The encoded protein is CASSRQGENTEAFF.

The chain is built from TRBV6-5 and TRBJ2-7, with D unresolved. From germline, CDR1 is MNHEY and CDR2 SVGAGI. This CDR3 contains 12 residues. Deletions cut 0 bases from V and 5 bases from J, with 5 bases between. Written as DNA, the CDR3 is TGTGCCAGCAGTTACTCACACCACGAGCAGTACTTC. Translated, it gives CASSYSHHEQYF.

The chain uses TRBV30 and TRBJ2-3, with 7 bases that match TRBD2. V trimming: 8 bases; J trimming: 0 bases; junction bases outside the gene matches: 8. Germline assignment: CDR1 GTSNPN and CDR2 SVGIG (reference sequence). The CDR3 consists of 14 residues. The CDR3 DNA is TGTGCCAGGGAAGGTAGCGGGAGCACAGATACGCAGTATTTT. This sequence encodes CAREGSGSTDTQYF.

This sequence joins TRBV10-3 and TRBJ1-4; unclear D gene. CDR1 is ENHRY, CDR2 SYGVKD, per germline. The CDR3 has 15 residues. V was shortened by 0 bases and J by 0 bases, with 5 bases between the two germline ends. The CDR3 DNA sequence: TGTGCCATCAGTGAGTCGACAACAACTAATGAAAAACTGTTTTTT. This sequence encodes CAISESTTTNEKLFF.

The chain joins TRBV6-5 to TRBJ2-2; 10 nucleotides agree with TRBD2. Germline trimming cut 3 bases from V and 4 bases from J; bases unmatched to any gene: 5. Germline V gives CDR1 MNHEY, CDR2 SVGAGI. The CDR3 is 16 amino acids. This CDR3 reads CASSYAGTSVTGELFF. Here the CDR3 DNA reads TGTGCCAGCAGTTATGCCGGGACTAGCGTCACCGGGGAGCTGTTTTTT.

The V call is TRBV11-3, the J call TRBJ2-5, with D perhaps matching TRBD1 (6 bases). The germline CDR1 and CDR2 sequences are SGHNT and YENEEA. Trimming cost V 1 base and J 4 bases, with 13 bases left between them. The CDR3 totals 15 residues. CDR3 amino acids: CASSLGGGQRETQYF. The CDR3 DNA reads TGTGCCAGCAGCTTAGGAGGCGGACAGCGAGAGACCCAGTACTTC.

The chain joins TRBV6-1 to TRBJ2-3; possible D gene TRBD1, 6 bases. CDR1 MNHNS and CDR2 SASEGT come from the germline V gene. Trimming left V 1 base short and J 3 bases short, with 26 bases between. CDR3 size: 20 residues. The CDR3: CASSEGQVESASHLTDTQYF. The CDR3 DNA reads TGTGCCAGCAGTGAAGGACAGGTCGAGTCAGCTAGCCATTTAACAGATACGCAGTATTTT.

In its sample, this clone was seen once. The rearrangement joins TRBV30 to TRBJ2-5, with D possibly TRBD2 on 5 matching bases. V gave up 4 bases and J gave up 3 bases, with 18 bases separating them. The CDR3 is 15 amino acids. Germline CDR1 is GTSNPN and CDR2 is SVGIG (reference sequence). CDR3 coding DNA: TGTGCCTGGACAGAACCCGGCGGGCGTGAAGAGACCCAGTACTTC. Residues: CAWTEPGGREETQYF.

The gene calls are TRBV29-1 and TRBJ2-1; D is perhaps TRBD2 (6 bases). Germline assignment: CDR1 SQVTM and CDR2 ANQGSEA. The length of the CDR3 is 12 residues. The ends were cut back, 7 bases at V and 7 bases at J, with 14 bases in the middle. CDR3 in DNA: TGCAGCGGGACTCGGGAGACAAATGAGCAGTTCTTC. Protein: CSGTRETNEQFF.